This T cell receptor beta chain originates from a study of radiotherapy plus CTLA-4 blockade in lung cancer. Notes on the study in general: Radiotherapy was combined with ipilimumab, and tumor-derived TCR clones then expanded in blood. Reports identified early blood T cell clone dynamics, with interferon-beta, as the best response predictor.

About this clone itself: Its antigen is unidentified.

Sequencing used immunoSEQ multiplex PCR; TCRdb keeps in-frame clones, though not all of them. This table has about 59,000 clones, 70% to 85% appearing once. This CDR3 is 14 amino acids long. CDR1 is KGHSH, CDR2 LQKENI, per germline. V dropped 1 base and J dropped 1; count of bases not matched to a gene: 0. Treatment of patients with chemo-refractory metastatic non-small-cell lung cancer consisted of focal radiation plus CTLA-4 blockade with ipilimumab. The input for sequencing was peripheral blood, taken from a patient treated with radiotherapy plus ipilimumab. The clonotype was recovered from a human donor with non-small cell lung cancer whose response to radiotherapy plus ipilimumab could not be evaluated. J is TRBJ1-2 and V is TRBV18, with 7 bases identical to TRBD1. The CDR3 region has the DNA TGTGCCAGCTCACCACGACAGGGTAACTATGGCTACACCTTC. This codes for CASSPRQGNYGYTF.